One T cell receptor beta chain is described in this entry. The data derive from a study of blood T cell repertoires in COVID-19. Background on the study: Sources were T cells, B-cell-depleted T cells, or PBMCs; the material itself was cDNA or gDNA.

Repertoires were generated with immunoSEQ multiplex PCR, while TCRdb's copy carries only in-frame clones and drops some. The sample shows under 300,000 clones, roughly nine tenths of them seen only once. V was clipped by 4 bases and J by 3 bases; unmatched bases: 14. The length of the CDR3 is 19 residues. CDR1 is SGHNT and CDR2 is YYREEE in the germline V gene (reference sequence). Sequencing used PBMCs or T cells enriched from blood (not recorded which). The chain joins TRBV5-4 to TRBJ2-3; 13 bases agree with TRBD2. This receptor was obtained from a woman aged 50 to 65 who had recovered from COVID-19. The CDR3, as DNA: TGTGCCAGCAGCAAAGGACTAGCGGGAGCGGGGGATATGACAGATACGCAGTATTTT. Protein sequence: CASSKGLAGAGDMTDTQYF.